The TCR beta chain described here comes from a study of radiotherapy plus CTLA-4 blockade in lung cancer. Profiled with immunoSEQ multiplex PCR; TCRdb holds only in-frame clones, not every one. The sample lists under 90,000 clones; about three quarters were seen once. This clone was observed once. V dropped 2 bases and J dropped 2 bases, with 9 bases sitting between them. The CDR3 spans 14 residues. In germline, CDR1 is MGHRA, CDR2 YSYEKL. The receptor was isolated from a human donor with non-small cell lung cancer that progressed on radiotherapy plus ipilimumab. The starting material was peripheral blood, obtained from a patient treated with radiotherapy plus ipilimumab. The chain carries TRBV4-1 and TRBJ1-1; tentative D call: TRBD1 (6 bases). CDR3 sequence: CASSQRQENTEAFF. Here the CDR3 DNA reads TGCGCCAGCAGCCAAAGACAGGAAAACACTGAAGCTTTCTTT.